This T cell receptor beta chain comes out of a study of T-cell memory formation after mild COVID-19. Germline CDR1 SGHDN, CDR2 FVKESK. The length of the CDR3 is 19 residues. J gave up 4 bases and V 0 bases, and 16 bases lay outside the gene matches. TCRdb analysed the 5' RACE reads with MiXCR anew, one entry per CDR3 protein. Found here are about half a million distinct CDR3 sequences, 15% to 20% of them singletons; the top ten hold 12%. This chain links TRBV14 with TRBJ2-7, with 9 bases aligning to TRBD2. The sequencing input was PBMCs or a T cell subset sorted from them (not recorded which). This receptor was identified in an adult woman who had mild COVID-19 (a few samples of this study predate the infection). Cell type and time point are not known. CDR3 loop: CASSQEGVWVAGVDYEQYF. CDR3 nucleotide sequence: TGTGCCAGCAGCCAAGAAGGCGTTTGGGTAGCGGGAGTCGATTACGAGCAGTACTTC.